These 13 T cell receptor beta chains were sequenced from one sample in a study of blood T cell repertoires in COVID-19. Clones were read by immunoSEQ multiplex PCR, and TCRdb kept only the in-frame ones, dropping some. The table lists around 200,000 clones, around 85% of them singletons. The sample comprised PBMCs or T cells enriched from blood (not recorded which). These receptors all stem from a man aged 40-50 years who had recovered from COVID-19.

This chain uses TRBV4-2 with TRBJ1-1; D is undetermined. The germline V gene has CDR1 LGHNA and CDR2 YNFKEQ. The V end lost 0 bases, the J end lost 7 bases, and 12 bases lay between the germline ends. CDR3 length: 14 residues. The CDR3 DNA reads TGTGCCAGCAGCCAAGATGGCCGTACCATTGAAGCTTTCTTT. Its protein is CASSQDGRTIEAFF.

V is TRBV6-5 and J is TRBJ1-2; TRBD1 agrees at 10 bases. The CDR3 is 13 residues long. The germline CDR1 and CDR2 sequences are MNHEY and SVGAGI. V gave up 4 bases and J gave up 7 bases; unmatched junction bases: 3. The DNA for the CDR3 is TGTGCCAGCAGTTTGGGACAGGGGTTTGGCTACACCTTC. It encodes CASSLGQGFGYTF.

The chain combines TRBV27 with TRBJ1-5; D possibly corresponds to TRBD1 (5 bases). CDR1 and CDR2 (germline): MNHEY, SMNVEV (reference sequence). This CDR3 region has 14 residues. V dropped 7 bases and J dropped 4 bases, with 14 bases sitting between them. CDR3 DNA: TGTGCCAGCAACCCCTCGGGGGGGAATCAGCCCCAGCATTTT. The encoded protein is CASNPSGGNQPQHF.

The V call is TRBV19, the J call TRBJ1-1, with 10 bases lining up with TRBD1. Germline loops: CDR1 LNHDA, CDR2 SQIVND (reference sequence). The CDR3 is 17 amino acids. Trimming at V came to 3 bases and at J to 0 bases, leaving 7 bases not matched to a gene. CDR3 protein: CASSIQPGQGLNTEAFF. In nucleotides, the CDR3 is TGTGCCAGTAGTATCCAGCCGGGACAGGGGTTGAACACTGAAGCTTTCTTT.

In nucleotides, the CDR3 is TGCGCCAGCAGCTTGTCCAAGAACACTGAAGCTTTCTTT. This gives the protein CASSLSKNTEAFF. The chain links TRBV5-1 to TRBJ1-1; D ambiguous. Germline CDR1 SGHRS, CDR2 YFSETQ. Trimming stripped 1 base from V and 1 base from J, with 5 bases between. This CDR3 has 13 amino acids.

The V and J genes are TRBV4-1 and TRBJ1-4; 7 positions match TRBD1. V shed 2 bases and J 4 bases; nucleotides not matched to a gene: 4. The CDR3 runs 15 residues. The V gene's germline CDR1 is MGHRA and CDR2 YSYEKL. CDR3 region: CASSQPQGYNEKLFF. The CDR3 DNA reads TGCGCCAGCAGCCAACCACAGGGGTATAATGAAAAACTGTTTTTT.

The sample holds one count of this clone. The V and J genes are TRBV6-2 or TRBV6-3 and TRBJ1-1, with D tentatively TRBD1 (5 bases). This CDR3 region has 16 residues. Trimming removed 6 bases at V and 3 bases at J, with 20 bases between. The germline CDR1 and CDR2 sequences are MNHEY and SVGEGT. This chain's CDR3 is CASSPVGFRGDTEAFF. The CDR3 nucleotides read TGTGCCAGCAGCCCTGTGGGGTTTCGGGGGGACACTGAAGCTTTCTTT.

This clone was seen once. A read error is possible here, since a much larger clone lies one base away. The chain uses TRBV7-9 and TRBJ2-3; 8 nucleotides agree with TRBD1. CDR1 and CDR2 (germline): SEHNR, FQNEAQ (reference sequence). V shed 1 base, J shed 1 base, and the junction held 1 base outside the gene matches. The CDR3 consists of 15 residues. The CDR3 loop is CASSLGGQGTDTQYF. CDR3 nucleotides: TGTGCCAGCAGCTTAGGGGGACAGGGCACAGATACGCAGTATTTT.

CDR3 loop: CASSQIIGVETQYF. In DNA, the CDR3 is TGCGCCAGCAGCCAAATCATAGGGGTCGAGACCCAGTACTTC. The rearrangement joins TRBV4-1 to TRBJ2-5, with TRBD1 as a possible D gene (5 bases). From germline, CDR1 is MGHRA and CDR2 YSYEKL. The CDR3 runs to 14 residues. Trimming pared 2 bases from V and 5 bases from J, leaving 12 bases between.

The chain recombines TRBV7-9 with TRBJ2-7; D might be TRBD1 (6 bases). Germline loops: CDR1 SEHNR, CDR2 FQNEAQ (reference sequence). V was pared by 3 bases and J by 3 bases, with 15 bases between. The CDR3 extends over 15 amino acids. CDR3 region: CASSFGRRGYYEQYF. The CDR3 DNA reads TGTGCCAGCAGCTTTGGGAGAAGGGGGTACTACGAGCAGTACTTC.

This clone appeared a single time. V and J are TRBV13 and TRBJ2-3; 10 bases are shared with TRBD2. The length of the CDR3 is 16 residues. After removal of 5 bases from V and 4 bases from J, the junction contained 9 bases not matched to a gene. Germline CDR1 PRHDT, CDR2 FYEKMQ (reference sequence). CDR3 in DNA: TGTGCCAGCAGCGCCGCCAGCGGGGGGGACGCAGATACGCAGTATTTT. Translation: CASSAASGGDADTQYF.

The V call is TRBV20-1, the J call TRBJ1-5, with D tentatively TRBD1 (5 bases). CDR1 is DFQATT and CDR2 is SNEGSKA in the germline V gene (reference sequence). Trimming removed 3 bases from V and 5 bases from J, with 14 bases in between. The CDR3 has 14 residues. CDR3 residues: CSASRGGTDQPQHF. The CDR3 DNA sequence: TGCAGTGCTAGTAGGGGAGGGACCGATCAGCCCCAGCATTTT.

The CDR3 loop is CASSFSSYGYTF. As DNA, the CDR3 is TGTGCCAGCAGTTTTTCTAGCTATGGCTACACCTTC. The V and J genes are TRBV28 and TRBJ1-2, with D unresolved. Per germline, CDR1 MDHEN and CDR2 SYDVKM. The CDR3 extends over 12 amino acids. Trimming left V 3 bases short and J 4 bases short, with 6 bases between.